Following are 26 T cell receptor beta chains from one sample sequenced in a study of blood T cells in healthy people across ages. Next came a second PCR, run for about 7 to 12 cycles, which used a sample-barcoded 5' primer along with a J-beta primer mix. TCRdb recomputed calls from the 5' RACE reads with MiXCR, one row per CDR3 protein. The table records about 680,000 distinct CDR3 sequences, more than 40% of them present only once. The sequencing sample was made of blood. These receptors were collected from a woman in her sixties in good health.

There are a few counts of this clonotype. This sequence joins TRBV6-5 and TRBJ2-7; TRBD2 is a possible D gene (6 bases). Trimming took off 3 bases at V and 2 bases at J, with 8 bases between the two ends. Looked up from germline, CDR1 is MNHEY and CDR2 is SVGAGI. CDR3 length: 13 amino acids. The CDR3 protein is CASSYRTTYEQYF. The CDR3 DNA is TGTGCCAGCAGTTATCGGACTACCTACGAGCAGTACTTC.

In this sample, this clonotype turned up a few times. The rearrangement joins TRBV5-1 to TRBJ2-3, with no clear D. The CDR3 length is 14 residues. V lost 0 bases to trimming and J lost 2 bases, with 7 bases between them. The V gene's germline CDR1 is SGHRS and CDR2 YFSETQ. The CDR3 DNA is TGCGCCAGCAGCTTGGGACTTACCACAGATACGCAGTATTTT. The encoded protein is CASSLGLTTDTQYF.

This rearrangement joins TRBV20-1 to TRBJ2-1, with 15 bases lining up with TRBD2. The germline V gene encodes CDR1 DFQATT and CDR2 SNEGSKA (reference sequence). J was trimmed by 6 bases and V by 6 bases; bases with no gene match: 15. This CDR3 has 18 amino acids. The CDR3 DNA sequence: TGCAGTGCCTTTTCGGGACTAGCGGGAGGAACGGGGGTCAATGAGCAGTTCTTC. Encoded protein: CSAFSGLAGGTGVNEQFF.

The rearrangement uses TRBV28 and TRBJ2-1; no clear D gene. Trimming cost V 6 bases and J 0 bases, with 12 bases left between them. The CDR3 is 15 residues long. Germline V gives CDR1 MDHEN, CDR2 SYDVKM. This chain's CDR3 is CASSRAPSSYNEQFF. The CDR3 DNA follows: TGTGCCAGCAGCCGGGCCCCGAGCTCCTACAATGAGCAGTTCTTC.

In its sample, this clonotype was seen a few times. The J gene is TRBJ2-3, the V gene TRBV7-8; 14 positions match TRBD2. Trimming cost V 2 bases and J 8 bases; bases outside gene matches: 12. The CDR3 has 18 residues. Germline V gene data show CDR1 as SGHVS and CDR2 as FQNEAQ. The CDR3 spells CASSLPTGTSGRLPTQYF. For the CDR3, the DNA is TGTGCCAGCAGCTTACCTACAGGGACTAGCGGGAGATTACCTACGCAGTATTTT.

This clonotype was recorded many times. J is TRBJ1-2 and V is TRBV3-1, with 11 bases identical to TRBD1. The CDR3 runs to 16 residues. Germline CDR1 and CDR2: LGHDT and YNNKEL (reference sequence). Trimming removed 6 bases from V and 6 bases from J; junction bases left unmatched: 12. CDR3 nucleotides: TGTGCCAGCAGATTCGCTGGGACAGGGGGAAGGGATGGCTACACCTTC. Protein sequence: CASRFAGTGGRDGYTF.

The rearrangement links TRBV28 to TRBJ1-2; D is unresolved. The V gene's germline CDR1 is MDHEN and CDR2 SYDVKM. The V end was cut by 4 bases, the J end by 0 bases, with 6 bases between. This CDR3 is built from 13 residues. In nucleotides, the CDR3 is TGTGCCAGCAGTTGCTCAGCTAACTATGGCTACACCTTC. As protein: CASSCSANYGYTF.

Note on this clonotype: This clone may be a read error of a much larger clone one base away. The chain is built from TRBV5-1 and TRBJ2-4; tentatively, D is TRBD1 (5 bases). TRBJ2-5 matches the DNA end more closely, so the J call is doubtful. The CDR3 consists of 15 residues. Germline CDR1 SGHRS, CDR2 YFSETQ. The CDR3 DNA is TGCGCCAGCAACAATAATGACAGAAGGGAAGAGACCCAGTACTTC. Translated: CASNNNDRREETQYF.

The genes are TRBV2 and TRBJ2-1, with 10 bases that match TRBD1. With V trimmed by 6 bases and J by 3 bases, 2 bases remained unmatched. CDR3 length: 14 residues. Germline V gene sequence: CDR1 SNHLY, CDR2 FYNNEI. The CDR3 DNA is TGTGCCAGCAGGGGGGACAGGGGCTACAATGAGCAGTTCTTC. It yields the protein CASRGDRGYNEQFF.

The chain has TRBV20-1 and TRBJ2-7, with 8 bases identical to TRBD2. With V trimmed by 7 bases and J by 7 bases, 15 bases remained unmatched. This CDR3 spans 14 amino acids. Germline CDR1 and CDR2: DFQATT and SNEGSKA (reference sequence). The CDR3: CSVHGLAGFSEQYF. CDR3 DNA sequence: TGCAGTGTTCACGGGCTAGCGGGTTTTAGTGAGCAGTACTTC.

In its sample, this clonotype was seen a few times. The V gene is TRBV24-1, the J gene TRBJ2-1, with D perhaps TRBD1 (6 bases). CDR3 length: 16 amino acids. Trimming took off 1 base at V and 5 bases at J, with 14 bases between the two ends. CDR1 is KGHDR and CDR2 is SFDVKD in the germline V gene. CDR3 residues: CATSDLSGNRDNEQFF. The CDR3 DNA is TGTGCCACCAGTGATTTATCCGGGAACAGGGACAATGAGCAGTTCTTC.

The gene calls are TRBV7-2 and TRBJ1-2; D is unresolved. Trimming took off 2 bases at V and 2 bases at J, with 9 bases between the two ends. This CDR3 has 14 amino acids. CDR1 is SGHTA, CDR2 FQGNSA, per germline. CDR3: CASSLKQTNYGYTF. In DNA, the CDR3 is TGTGCCAGCAGCTTAAAACAGACGAACTATGGCTACACCTTC.

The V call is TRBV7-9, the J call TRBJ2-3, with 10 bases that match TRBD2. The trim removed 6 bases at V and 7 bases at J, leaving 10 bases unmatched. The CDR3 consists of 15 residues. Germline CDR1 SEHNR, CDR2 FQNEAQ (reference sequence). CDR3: CASRRGLAAFHTQYF. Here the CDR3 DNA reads TGTGCCAGCAGAAGAGGACTAGCGGCCTTCCATACGCAGTATTTT.

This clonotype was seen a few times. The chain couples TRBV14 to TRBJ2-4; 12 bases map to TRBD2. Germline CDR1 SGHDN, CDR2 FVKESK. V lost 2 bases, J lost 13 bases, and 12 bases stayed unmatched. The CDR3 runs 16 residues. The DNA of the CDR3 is TGTGCCAGCAGCCAAAGGCGACTAGCGGGAGTCGAGGAGCAGTACTTC. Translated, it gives CASSQRRLAGVEEQYF.

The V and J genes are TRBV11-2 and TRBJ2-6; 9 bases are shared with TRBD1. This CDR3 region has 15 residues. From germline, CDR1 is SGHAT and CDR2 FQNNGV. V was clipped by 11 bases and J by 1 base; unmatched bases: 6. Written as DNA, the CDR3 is TGTGCCCTAAACAGGGGGCCTTCTGGGGCCAACGTCCTGACTTTC. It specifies CALNRGPSGANVLTF. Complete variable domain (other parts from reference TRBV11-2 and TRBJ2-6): EAGVAQSPRYKIIEKRQSVAFWCNPISGHATLYWYQQILGQGPKLLIQFQNNGVVDDSQLPKDRFSAERLKGVDSTLKIQPAKLEDSAVYLCALNRGPSGANVLTFGAGSRLTVL.

The CDR3 bases are TGCAGCGTTGAAGATTGGGGGGCCGGTGGCTACACCTTC. It encodes CSVEDWGAGGYTF. V and J are TRBV29-1 and TRBJ1-2; perhaps TRBD1 as D (6 bases). The CDR3 is 13 residues long. Germline CDR1 and CDR2: SQVTM and ANQGSEA. V was shortened by 0 bases and J by 7 bases, with 12 bases between the two germline ends.

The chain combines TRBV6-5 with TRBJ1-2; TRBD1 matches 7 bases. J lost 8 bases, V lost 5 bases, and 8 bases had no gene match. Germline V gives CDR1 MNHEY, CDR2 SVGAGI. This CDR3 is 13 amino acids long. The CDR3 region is CASSRQGVFGYTF. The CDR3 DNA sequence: TGTGCCAGCAGTCGACAGGGTGTTTTCGGCTACACCTTC.

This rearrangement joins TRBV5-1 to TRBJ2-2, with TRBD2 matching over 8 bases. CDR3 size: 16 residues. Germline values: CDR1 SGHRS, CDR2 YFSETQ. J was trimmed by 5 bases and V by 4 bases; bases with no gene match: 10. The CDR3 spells CASSRGTSGGTGELFF. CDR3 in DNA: TGCGCCAGCAGCCGGGGGACTTCGGGAGGGACCGGGGAGCTGTTTTTT.

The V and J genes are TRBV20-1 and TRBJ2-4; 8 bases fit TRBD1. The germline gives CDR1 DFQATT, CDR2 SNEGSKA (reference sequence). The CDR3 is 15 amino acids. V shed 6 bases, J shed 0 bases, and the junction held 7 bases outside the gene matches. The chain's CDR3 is CSAAGQGLAKNIQYF. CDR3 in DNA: TGCAGTGCCGCCGGACAGGGACTAGCCAAAAACATTCAGTACTTC.

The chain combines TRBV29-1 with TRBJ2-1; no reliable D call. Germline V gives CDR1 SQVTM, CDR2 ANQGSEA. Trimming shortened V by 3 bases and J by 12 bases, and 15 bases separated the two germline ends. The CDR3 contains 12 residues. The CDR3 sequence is CSVDINTLGQFF. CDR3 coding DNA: TGCAGCGTTGATATCAACACCCTCGGGCAGTTCTTC.

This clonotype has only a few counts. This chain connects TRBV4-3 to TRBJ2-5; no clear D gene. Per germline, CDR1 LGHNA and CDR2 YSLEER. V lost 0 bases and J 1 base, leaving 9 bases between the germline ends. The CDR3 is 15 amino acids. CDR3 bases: TGCGCCAGCAGCCAAGATCCGTGGACCCAAGAGACCCAGTACTTC. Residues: CASSQDPWTQETQYF.

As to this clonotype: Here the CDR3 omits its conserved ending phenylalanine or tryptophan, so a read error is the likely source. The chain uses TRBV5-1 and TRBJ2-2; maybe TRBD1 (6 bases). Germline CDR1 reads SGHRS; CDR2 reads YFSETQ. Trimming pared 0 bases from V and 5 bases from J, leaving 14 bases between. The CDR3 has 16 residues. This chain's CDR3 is CASSLGGRGLTGELFL. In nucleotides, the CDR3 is TGCGCCAGCAGCTTGGGTGGCAGGGGCTTGACCGGGGAGCTGTTTTTG.

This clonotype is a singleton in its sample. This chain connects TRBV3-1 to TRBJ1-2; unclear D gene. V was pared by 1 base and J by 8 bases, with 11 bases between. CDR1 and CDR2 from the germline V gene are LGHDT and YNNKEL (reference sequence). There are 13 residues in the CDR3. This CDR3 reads CASSQGAGHGYTF. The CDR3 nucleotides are TGTGCCAGCAGCCAAGGGGCAGGCCACGGCTACACCTTC.

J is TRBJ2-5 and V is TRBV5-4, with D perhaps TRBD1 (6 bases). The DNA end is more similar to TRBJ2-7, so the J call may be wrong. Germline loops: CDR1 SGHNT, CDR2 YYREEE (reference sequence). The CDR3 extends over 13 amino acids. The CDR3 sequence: CATAPAGDYEQYF. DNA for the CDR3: TGTGCCACCGCACCGGCAGGGGATTACGAGCAGTACTTC.

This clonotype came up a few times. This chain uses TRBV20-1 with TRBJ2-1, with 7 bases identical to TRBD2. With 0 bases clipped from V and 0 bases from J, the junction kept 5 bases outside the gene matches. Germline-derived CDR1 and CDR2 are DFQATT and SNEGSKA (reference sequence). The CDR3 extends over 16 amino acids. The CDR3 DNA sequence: TGCAGTGCTAGAGACGCAGAGCGGGACTCCTACAATGAGCAGTTCTTC. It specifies CSARDAERDSYNEQFF.

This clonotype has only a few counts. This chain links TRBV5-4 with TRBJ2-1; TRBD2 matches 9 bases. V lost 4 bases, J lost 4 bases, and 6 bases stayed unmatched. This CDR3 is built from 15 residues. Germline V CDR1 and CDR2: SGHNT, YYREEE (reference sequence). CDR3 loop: CASSPTSGEYNEQFF. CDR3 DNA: TGTGCCAGCAGCCCGACTAGCGGAGAGTACAATGAGCAGTTCTTC.